Sequencing of this TCR beta chain was carried out in a study of blood T cell repertoires in COVID-19 (dated by TCRdb to the early 2020s). Regarding the complete study: Samples from collaborators originated in the United States, Italy and Spain and spanned both the acute and convalescent phases of COVID-19. The material from the prospective study consisted of cDNA or gDNA derived from T cells, B-cell-depleted T cells, or PBMCs. The dataset comprised deeply sampled blood TCRbeta repertoires from subjects exposed to, actively infected with, or recovered from COVID-19. A freely available public database, intended as a resource for researchers studying the immune response to SARS-CoV-2, is where the repertoires were released. Samples were obtained from the ongoing ImmuneRACE study (first 160 participants) and from over 1,000 subjects provided by 6 global collaborators. A de-identified subject ID, COVID-19 status, age in years and sex were almost always included in the sample metadata. Where available, HLA class I and class II types were obtained from metadata supplied by the sample provider rather than from assay-based typing. Points the paper makes about the study in general: The quantity of clinical and demographic metadata differed by source and by participant and was supplied without curation.

TCRbeta CDR3 regions were amplified from genomic DNA using the immunoSEQ Assay, a bias-controlled multiplex PCR. In the original analysis: The number of nucleated cells in each sample was estimated from the amplification of reference gene primers within the assay. To quantify the absolute abundance of each unique TCRbeta CDR3 rearrangement, sequence reads were collapsed and filtered. For each sample, productive Simpson clonality was calculated as the square root of Simpson's diversity index across productive rearrangements. Held by TCRdb, this immuneACCESS table contains in-frame sequences only and omits some clones. Under half of the omission traces to an unresolved V gene where checked; the cause of the rest is unknown. D and trimming were read from the DNA, whereas the V and J calls and clone size are those reported in that table. The sample table shows around 250,000 clones, and more than 75% are seen once. The top ten constitute 1.6% of the sample.

The germline V gene provides CDR1 KGHSH and CDR2 LQKENI. From cysteine to phenylalanine, the CDR3 is 15 amino acids long. Solely the CDR3 DNA is kept, with 45 bases framed from the first base. The junction shows trimming of 4 bases on V and 4 bases on J, and the gene matches do not reach 4 bases of it. A note on this clone: What antigen it recognizes has not been identified. No base quality values were provided; no much bigger clone lies one nucleotide off.

Participants in the prospective study were aged about 18 to 89 years, lived in some 24 United States geographic areas, and enrolled through a virtual design. To assign participants to cohorts, the prospective study relied on clinical history that participants themselves reported in a screening survey and a study questionnaire. ImmuneRACE Cohort 3 recovered participants were defined by two consecutive negative NP/OP PCR tests, healthcare professional clearance, or symptom resolution. Each participant in the prospective study had whole blood, serum and a nasopharyngeal or oropharyngeal swab collected by mobile phlebotomists. Additional blood draws and questionnaires over an approximately two-month period could optionally be provided by prospective study participants. Before DNA extraction, blood samples from the prospective study were shipped at room temperature or frozen.

The chain is encoded by TRBV18 joined to TRBJ1-4, and 9 bases in between align with TRBD1. The receptor comes from a woman in her forties or fifties who had recovered from COVID-19. Sequencing was performed on PBMCs or T cells enriched from blood (not recorded which). The DNA sequence is given as TGTGCCAGCTCACTGCCGGGACAGGGTAATGAAAAACTGTTTTTT. Translated, it reads CASSLPGQGNEKLFF.